This T cell receptor (beta chain) came from a study of regulatory T cells in long-lasting Graves disease. Relying on iRepertoire HTBI primers and Arm-PCR of CDR3 regions, the team built TCR beta libraries. As handled by the study authors: Sample data revealed roughly 62 TRBV and over eleven TRBJ segments. From the multiplex PCR reads, TCRdb called clonotypes with MiXCR, one entry per CDR3 protein. The V and J calls here are based on TCRdb, not the publication. Among under 500,000 distinct CDR3 sequences, more than 20% were seen once, and the ten largest hold roughly 8%. V gave up 8 bases and J gave up 6 bases, with 17 bases separating them. CDR3 length equals 13 residues. The V gene's germline CDR1 is SGHTA and CDR2 FQGTGA. General study points: Only peripheral blood was studied, not thyroid tissue.

Notes on this clonotype: Antigen unknown.

This sample's time point: persistent/refractory GD, antithyroid drugs over 5 years with positive TRAb. With RNA extracted from PBMCs as input, the TCR library was made. Material: peripheral blood mononuclear cells (PBMCs), obtained when the disease was refractory, from a patient treated with antithyroid drugs. The receptor was isolated from a female donor with Graves disease. This chain joins TRBV7-3 and TRBJ2-7; D is perhaps TRBD2 (6 bases). Here the CDR3 reads CASSLLEGLEQYF. CDR3 nucleotides: TGTGCCAGCTCCCTCTTGGAGGGTCTCGAGCAGTACTTC.